These T cell receptor beta chains were read from a single sample in a study of blood T cell repertoires in COVID-19. Assay: immunoSEQ multiplex PCR; the TCRdb copy retains only in-frame clones and omits some. The top ten clones hold approximately 2.6% of a sample with roughly 160,000 clones, approximately 85% of them seen once. Sequenced sample: peripheral blood. The receptors shown here come from a woman older than 75 with COVID-19, enrolled during active disease. The CDR3 runs from the conserved cysteine through the conserved F or W. D genes are given only for firm matches. Clone size is given for some rows only: seen once, a few or many times, or a class if the clone is expanded.

D	V	J	size	DNA	CDR3
TRBD1	TRBV5-6	TRBJ2-7	-	TGTGCCAGCAGCCCGCAACCGACAGGGGGACCTTACGAGCAGTACTTC	CASSPQPTGGPYEQYF
TRBD2	TRBV19	TRBJ2-7	-	TGTGCCAGTAGTAGGCTAGCGGGAGGAGTAGGAGAGCAGTACTTC	CASSRLAGGVGEQYF
-	TRBV6-5	TRBJ2-7	once	TGTGCCAGCAGTTACTCGGGCAGGGCCGAGCAGTACTTC	CASSYSGRAEQYF
TRBD2	TRBV27	TRBJ2-7	few	TGTGCCAGCAGTTCGGGACTAGCGGGGACCTACGAGCAGTACTTC	CASSSGLAGTYEQYF
TRBD1	TRBV10-3	TRBJ2-7	-	TGTGCCATCAGGGGGACAGGAGGCCCCTACGAGCAGTACTTC	CAIRGTGGPYEQYF
TRBD2	TRBV5-1	TRBJ2-5	-	TGCGCCAGCAGCTTGGCCAGGACTAGCGGGAGTCCGACAAACGGGGAGACCCAGTACTTC	CASSLARTSGSPTNGETQYF
TRBD2	TRBV6-2/TRBV6-3	TRBJ2-7	-	TGTGCCAGCAGTTACCCCCTAGCGGGCTACGAGCAGTACTTC	CASSYPLAGYEQYF
-	TRBV29-1	TRBJ2-3	-	TGCAGCGTTGAAGTGCACAGGGCCTCCAGAGATACGCAGTATTTT	CSVEVHRASRDTQYF
-	TRBV18	TRBJ2-2	-	TGTGCCAGCTCACCACGGAGCCCGGGAGTGAAAGGCGGGGAGCTGTTTTTT	CASSPRSPGVKGGELFF
-	TRBV19	TRBJ2-7	-	TGTGCCAGTAGTATATCACGAGGGAGACGCGAGCAGTACTTC	CASSISRGRREQYF
-	TRBV4-1	TRBJ2-2	-	TGCGCCAGCAGCCAAGCTTCAGCGGGACAGAACACCGGGGAGCTGTTTTTT	CASSQASAGQNTGELFF
TRBD1	TRBV27	TRBJ2-7	once	TGTGCCAGCAGTTTATTTTGGGACAGGGCCGAGCAGTACTTC	CASSLFWDRAEQYF
TRBD1	TRBV6-5	TRBJ2-2	-	TGTGCCAGCACCGTACGGACAGGTGTCATCGGGGAGCTGTTTTTT	CASTVRTGVIGELFF
-	TRBV21-1	TRBJ1-1	-	TGTGCCAGCAGCATCCCGATCGGGCAGGGAAGTAGGAACACTGAAGCTTTCTTT	CASSIPIGQGSRNTEAFF